The TCR beta chain described here comes from a study of T cells in Graves' hyperthyroidism and ophthalmopathy. In this sample, this clonotype turned up a few times. It was uncontrolled infection, other autoimmune disease, pregnancy or lactation that excluded patients. Per the germline V gene, CDR1 is SEHNR and CDR2 is FQNEAQ (reference sequence). The ends were cut back, 6 bases at V and 1 base at J, with 10 bases in the middle. This CDR3 spans 14 amino acids. Regions amplified from RNA transcripts were the TCR beta CDR3 regions. Researchers ran a first-round RT-PCR on the TCR CDR3 using the HTBI primer set. TCRdb ran MiXCR on the multiplex PCR reads and lists one entry per CDR3 protein. The sample carries 600,000 or so distinct CDR3 sequences, roughly 17% recorded once.

The source material was blood. The clonotype comes from a woman aged 25-40 years with Graves' hyperthyroidism. The chain recombines TRBV7-9 with TRBJ1-3; TRBD1 is a possible D gene (5 bases). In DNA, the CDR3 is TGTGCCAGCAGACCTCAGGGTTCTGGAAACACCATATATTTT. Translated: CASRPQGSGNTIYF.